Listed below are T cell receptor beta chains from one sample, sequenced in a study of blood T cell repertoires in COVID-19. TCRdb's copy holds only in-frame clones and misses some; the assay was immunoSEQ multiplex PCR. Of roughly 200,000 clones detected, roughly four fifths appear once; the ten largest clones hold approximately 8.7%. Sequenced material: PBMCs or T cells enriched from blood (not recorded which). The receptors stem from a man in his forties who had recovered from COVID-19. The CDR3 runs from the conserved cysteine through the conserved F or W. The order of the fields is D gene, clone size, J gene, V gene, CDR3 protein, CDR3 DNA. A D gene is named only where the DNA matches it firmly. Clone sizes are given selectively: once, few, many, or a class where the clone is expanded.

>NA|NA|TRBJ2-5|TRBV7-9
CASSPIQGVETQYF
TGTGCCAGCAGCCCCATACAGGGTGTAGAGACCCAGTACTTC
>NA|once|TRBJ1-4|TRBV28
CASSAYRVGEKLFF
TGTGCCAGCAGTGCGTACAGGGTTGGGGAAAAACTGTTTTTT
>NA|few|TRBJ1-4|TRBV3-1/TRBV3-2
CASSPRQSNNEKLFF
TGTGCCAGCAGCCCCCGACAGAGCAATAATGAAAAACTGTTTTTT
>NA|NA|TRBJ1-5|TRBV7-6
CASSLEAGLSNQPQHF
TGTGCCAGCAGCTTAGAGGCAGGGCTAAGCAATCAGCCCCAGCATTTT
>NA|few|TRBJ2-1|TRBV28
CASTLERPLTNNEQFF
TGTGCCAGCACCCTTGAGCGGCCCCTAACCAACAATGAGCAGTTCTTC
>NA|NA|TRBJ2-7|TRBV28
CASSLPGLPDEQYF
TGTGCCAGCAGTTTACCAGGACTACCGGACGAGCAGTACTTC
>NA|NA|TRBJ2-5|TRBV6-1
CASSERPSRSWTQYF
TGTGCCAGCAGTGAACGTCCTAGCCGGAGCTGGACCCAGTACTTC
>TRBD2|NA|TRBJ2-3|TRBV4-2
CASSQETGGGRSDTQYF
TGTGCCAGCAGCCAAGAGACCGGGGGGGGCCGGTCAGATACGCAGTATTTT
>TRBD1|NA|TRBJ2-2|TRBV28
CAGQTGGVTGELFF
TGTGCCGGTCAGACAGGGGGCGTCACCGGGGAGCTGTTTTTT
>NA|NA|TRBJ1-2|TRBV12-3/TRBV12-4
CASSTGRGYGYTF
TGTGCCAGCAGTACCGGTAGGGGCTATGGCTACACCTTC
>TRBD1|NA|TRBJ1-3|TRBV4-2
CASSPNPDRASGNTIYF
TGTGCCAGCAGCCCTAACCCTGACAGGGCCTCCGGAAACACCATATATTTT
>NA|NA|TRBJ2-1|TRBV5-1
CASSSTEGYNEQFF
TGCGCCAGCAGCTCGACCGAGGGCTACAATGAGCAGTTCTTC
>TRBD1|once|TRBJ1-2|TRBV7-9
CASSLEGTGGYGYTF
TGTGCCAGCAGCTTAGAGGGGACAGGTGGCTATGGCTACACCTTC
>NA|NA|TRBJ1-6|TRBV5-1
CASSLDWRNSPLHF
TGCGCCAGCAGCTTGGATTGGAGAAATTCACCCCTCCACTTT
>TRBD1|NA|TRBJ1-1|TRBV6-1
CASSETGRSTEAFF
TGTGCCAGCAGTGAGACAGGGCGTTCCACTGAAGCTTTCTTT
>TRBD2|NA|TRBJ2-1|TRBV7-9
CASSYGLAGGQVSYNEQFF
TGTGCCAGCAGCTATGGACTAGCGGGAGGGCAAGTGTCCTACAATGAGCAGTTCTTC
>NA|NA|TRBJ1-3|TRBV9
CASSLTTGQPGNTIYF
TGTGCCAGCAGCCTGACGACGGGACAACCTGGAAACACCATATATTTT
>NA|NA|TRBJ2-3|TRBV6-4
CASSDRATGTDTQYF
TGTGCCAGCAGTGATAGGGCGACAGGCACAGATACGCAGTATTTT
>TRBD1|NA|TRBJ2-1|TRBV4-1
CASSRDRGPYNEQFF
TGCGCCAGCAGCCGAGACAGGGGCCCTTACAATGAGCAGTTCTTC
>TRBD1|NA|TRBJ2-3|TRBV18
CASSPTGVSTDTQYF
TGTGCCAGCTCACCCACAGGGGTGAGCACAGATACGCAGTATTTT
>NA|NA|TRBJ2-1|TRBV7-9
CASTVGGPYNEQFF
TGTGCCAGCACGGTAGGAGGTCCCTACAATGAGCAGTTCTTC
>NA|NA|TRBJ1-3|TRBV5-1
CASSFSRGSGNTIYF
TGCGCCAGCAGCTTCTCTAGGGGGTCGGGAAACACCATATATTTT
>TRBD1|NA|TRBJ1-5|TRBV30
CAWGAGGDQPQHF
TGTGCCTGGGGGGCAGGGGGCGACCAGCCCCAGCATTTT
>TRBD2|NA|TRBJ2-7|TRBV2
CASSGSGSGAYEQYF
TGTGCCAGCAGTGGTAGCGGGAGTGGGGCCTACGAGCAGTACTTC
>NA|once|TRBJ2-7|TRBV10-3
CAISESGQTSYEQYF
TGTGCCATCAGTGAGTCCGGACAGACCTCCTACGAGCAGTACTTC
>NA|NA|TRBJ1-4|TRBV4-2
CASSQGIRGTDNEKLFF
TGTGCCAGCAGCCAAGGGATCCGCGGGACGGATAATGAAAAACTGTTTTTT
>TRBD1|NA|TRBJ1-2|TRBV2
CASNRQGAFGYTF
TGTGCCAGCAACCGACAGGGGGCGTTTGGCTACACCTTC
>NA|NA|TRBJ1-2|TRBV19
CASSYGVNYGYTF
TGTGCCAGTAGTTACGGGGTTAACTATGGCTACACCTTC
>NA|NA|TRBJ1-2|TRBV2
CASSEAPRREDGYTF
TGTGCCAGCAGTGAAGCCCCCCGCAGGGAGGATGGCTACACCTTC
>TRBD1|NA|TRBJ2-2|TRBV6-5
CASSSPGQGSLGELFF
TGTGCCAGCAGTTCTCCGGGACAGGGAAGTTTAGGGGAGCTGTTTTTT
>TRBD1|NA|TRBJ1-3|TRBV19
CASSKGQGAGGSGNTIYF
TGTGCCAGTAGTAAGGGACAGGGGGCTGGAGGTTCTGGAAACACCATATATTTT
>NA|NA|TRBJ1-1|TRBV18
CASSPTGKEAFF
TGTGCCAGCTCACCAACGGGAAAGGAAGCTTTCTTT
>NA|NA|TRBJ2-1|TRBV5-1
CASSFRAFDSGREQFF
TGCGCCAGCAGCTTCAGGGCCTTCGATTCGGGGAGGGAGCAGTTCTTC
>NA|NA|TRBJ1-4|TRBV9
CASSESATNEKLFF
TGTGCCAGCAGCGAGAGTGCAACTAATGAAAAACTGTTTTTT
>NA|NA|TRBJ1-3|TRBV11-2
CASSLEDIGNTIYF
TGTGCCAGCAGCTTAGAGGACATTGGAAACACCATATATTTT
>NA|NA|TRBJ2-5|TRBV21-1
CASRSKETQYF
TGTGCCAGCAGATCTAAAGAGACCCAGTACTTC
>TRBD1|NA|TRBJ2-2|TRBV6-5
CASSYSNRGQTGELFF
TGTGCCAGCAGTTACTCGAACAGGGGGCAGACCGGGGAGCTGTTTTTT
>TRBD1|NA|TRBJ1-1|TRBV24-1
CATSESAGGGGTFF
TGTGCCACCAGTGAATCCGCAGGGGGCGGTGGAACTTTCTTT
>NA|NA|TRBJ1-4|TRBV19
CASSMRARQNEKLFF
TGTGCCAGTAGTATGCGGGCAAGGCAAAATGAAAAACTGTTTTTT
>TRBD1|NA|TRBJ2-5|TRBV6-5
CASSRGLEIETQYF
TGTGCCAGCAGCAGGGGGCTGGAGATAGAGACCCAGTACTTC
>TRBD2|NA|TRBJ2-1|TRBV6-6
CASSLHPGLAANEQFF
TGTGCCAGCAGCCTTCACCCGGGACTAGCGGCCAATGAGCAGTTCTTC
>TRBD2|NA|TRBJ2-1|TRBV5-1
CASSLGTSGSNEQFF
TGCGCCAGCAGCTTAGGGACTAGCGGGAGCAATGAGCAGTTCTTC
>TRBD1|NA|TRBJ1-1|TRBV5-5
CASTNRGQGTEAFF
TGTGCCAGCACTAACAGGGGGCAGGGCACTGAAGCTTTCTTT
>NA|once|TRBJ2-1|TRBV30
CAWSPGDFYNEQFF
TGTGCCTGGAGCCCGGGGGACTTCTACAATGAGCAGTTCTTC
>NA|NA|TRBJ2-1|TRBV6-5
CASSPISYNEQFF
TGTGCCAGCAGCCCAATCTCCTACAATGAGCAGTTCTTC
>NA|NA|TRBJ2-2|TRBV2
CASKLEGTTGELFF
TGTGCCAGCAAACTCGAGGGAACCACCGGGGAGCTGTTTTTT
>NA|few|TRBJ2-3|TRBV30
CAWSPPTAYSSTDTQYF
TGTGCCTGGTCACCTCCTACTGCCTACTCTAGCACAGATACGCAGTATTTT
>NA|NA|TRBJ2-3|TRBV3-1/TRBV3-2
CASSPARDTQYF
TGTGCCAGCAGCCCCGCTCGGGATACGCAGTATTTT
>TRBD2|NA|TRBJ2-3|TRBV19
CASRGGRARADTQYF
TGTGCCTCGAGAGGCGGGAGGGCCAGGGCAGATACGCAGTATTTT
>NA|NA|TRBJ2-7|TRBV10-3
CAETSSYEQYF
TGTGCCGAAACTAGCTCCTACGAGCAGTACTTC
>TRBD1|NA|TRBJ1-1|TRBV9
CASSARQGEAFF
TGTGCCAGCAGCGCGCGACAGGGTGAAGCTTTCTTT
>NA|NA|TRBJ1-1|TRBV10-3
CATTGVMNTEAFF
TGTGCCACGACGGGAGTTATGAACACTGAAGCTTTCTTT
>TRBD2|NA|TRBJ2-1|TRBV2
CASSAGLAVNEQFF
TGTGCCAGCAGCGCGGGACTAGCGGTCAATGAGCAGTTCTTC
>TRBD1|NA|TRBJ2-1|TRBV30
CAWNTGTGSYNEQFF
TGTGCCTGGAACACCGGGACAGGGTCCTACAATGAGCAGTTCTTC
>TRBD2|NA|TRBJ2-3|TRBV2
CASSSGLAGRTDTQYF
TGTGCCAGCAGTAGCGGACTAGCGGGACGCACAGATACGCAGTATTTT
>TRBD2|NA|TRBJ2-7|TRBV9
CASSVYPGQATSGTYEQYF
TGTGCCAGCAGCGTTTATCCCGGACAGGCGACTAGCGGTACCTACGAGCAGTACTTC
>NA|NA|TRBJ2-3|TRBV4-2
CASSQGAASTDTQYF
TGTGCCAGCAGCCAAGGGGCAGCTAGCACAGATACGCAGTATTTT